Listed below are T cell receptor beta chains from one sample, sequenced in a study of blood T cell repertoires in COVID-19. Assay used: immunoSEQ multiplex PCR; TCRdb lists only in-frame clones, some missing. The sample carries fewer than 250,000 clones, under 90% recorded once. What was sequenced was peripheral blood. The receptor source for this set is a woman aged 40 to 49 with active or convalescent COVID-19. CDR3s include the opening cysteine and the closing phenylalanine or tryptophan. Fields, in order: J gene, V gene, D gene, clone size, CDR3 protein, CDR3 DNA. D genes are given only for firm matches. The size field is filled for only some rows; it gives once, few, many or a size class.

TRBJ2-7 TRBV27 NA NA CASKVPGPSYEQYF TGTGCCAGCAAAGTCCCAGGTCCATCCTACGAGCAGTACTTC
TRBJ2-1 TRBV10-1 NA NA CASRGEPRSYNEQFF TGCGCCAGCCGTGGCGAACCCCGCTCCTACAATGAGCAGTTCTTC
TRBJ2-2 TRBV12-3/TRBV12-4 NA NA CASSGQGTGELFF TGTGCCAGCAGTGGCCAGGGCACCGGGGAGCTGTTTTTT
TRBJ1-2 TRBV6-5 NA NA CAAGQDYGYTF TGTGCCGCGGGGCAGGACTATGGCTACACCTTC
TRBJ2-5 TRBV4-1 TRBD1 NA CASSPRGRVQETQYF TGCGCCAGCAGCCCCAGGGGGAGAGTACAAGAGACCCAGTACTTC
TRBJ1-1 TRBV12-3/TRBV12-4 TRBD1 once CASSLLQGSEAFF TGTGCCAGCAGTTTGCTACAGGGGAGTGAAGCTTTCTTT
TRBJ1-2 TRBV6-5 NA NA CASRSGRDWGYGYTF TGTGCCAGCAGAAGTGGAAGGGACTGGGGATATGGCTACACCTTC
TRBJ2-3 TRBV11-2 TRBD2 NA CASSSTSGNADTQYF TGTGCCAGCAGCTCCACTAGCGGGAACGCAGATACGCAGTATTTT
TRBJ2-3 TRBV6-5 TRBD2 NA CASSYSLRGGTDTQYF TGTGCCAGCAGTTACTCATTGCGGGGGGGCACAGATACGCAGTATTTT
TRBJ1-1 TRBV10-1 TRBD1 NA CASSRDSGNTEAFF TGCGCCAGCAGCCGGGACAGTGGGAACACTGAAGCTTTCTTT
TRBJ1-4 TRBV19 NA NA CASSIDRRFEKLFF TGTGCCAGTAGTATTGACAGGAGGTTCGAAAAACTGTTTTTT
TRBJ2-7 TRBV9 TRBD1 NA CASSEGQHYEQYF TGTGCCAGCAGCGAGGGACAGCACTACGAGCAGTACTTC
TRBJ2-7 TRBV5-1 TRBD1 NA CASSPGTGAYEQYF TGCGCCAGCAGCCCTGGGACAGGGGCCTACGAGCAGTACTTC
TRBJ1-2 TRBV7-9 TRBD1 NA CASSFPGQGNYGYTF TGTGCCAGCAGCTTTCCGGGACAGGGAAACTATGGCTACACCTTC
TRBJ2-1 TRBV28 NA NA CASSSDPGGNEQFF TGTGCCAGCAGTTCCGACCCAGGAGGGAATGAGCAGTTCTTC
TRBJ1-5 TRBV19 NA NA CASSIQDNSNQPQHF TGTGCCAGTAGTATACAGGACAATAGCAATCAGCCCCAGCATTTT
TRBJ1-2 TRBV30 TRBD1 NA CACLDRGQDGYTF TGTGCCTGCCTGGACAGGGGGCAGGATGGCTACACCTTC
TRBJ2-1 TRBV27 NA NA CASSLRSYNEQFF TGTGCCAGCAGTTTACGGAGCTACAATGAGCAGTTCTTC
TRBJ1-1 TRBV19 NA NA CASSNGDTEAFF TGTGCCAGTAGTAACGGGGACACTGAAGCTTTCTTT
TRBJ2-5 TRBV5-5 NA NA CASSLLGGGLGETQYF TGTGCCAGCAGCCTCTTGGGGGGGGGCCTGGGAGAGACCCAGTACTTC
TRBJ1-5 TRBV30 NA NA CAWSPLRGNQPQHF TGTGCCTGGAGTCCCCTCCGTGGCAATCAGCCCCAGCATTTT
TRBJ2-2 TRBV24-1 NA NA CATSDADSVNTGELFF TGTGCCACCAGTGATGCCGACAGTGTGAACACCGGGGAGCTGTTTTTT
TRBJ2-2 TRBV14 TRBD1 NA CASSQTRTGIYAGELFF TGTGCCAGCAGCCAAACAAGGACAGGGATTTACGCCGGGGAGCTGTTTTTT
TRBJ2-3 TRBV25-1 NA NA CASSGHGLHPGDTQYF TGTGCCAGCAGTGGACACGGACTACACCCTGGAGATACGCAGTATTTT
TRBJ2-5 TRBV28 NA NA CASSPWVVKRAEETQYF TGTGCCAGCAGTCCCTGGGTGGTTAAGCGGGCTGAAGAGACCCAGTACTTC
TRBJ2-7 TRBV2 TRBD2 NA CASTGLAGVGEQYF TGTGCCAGCACTGGCCTTGCGGGAGTGGGCGAGCAGTACTTC
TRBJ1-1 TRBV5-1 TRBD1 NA CASSLGPTGGSEAFF TGCGCCAGCAGCTTGGGACCGACAGGGGGTTCTGAAGCTTTCTTT
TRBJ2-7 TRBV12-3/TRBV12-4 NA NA CASIQTGDYEQYF TGTGCCAGCATTCAAACAGGCGACTACGAGCAGTACTTC
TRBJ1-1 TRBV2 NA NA CASEGEMNTEAFF TGTGCCTCCGAGGGGGAGATGAACACTGAAGCTTTCTTT
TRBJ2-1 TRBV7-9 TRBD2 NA CASSLARASGKGEQFF TGTGCCAGCAGCTTAGCTAGAGCTAGCGGGAAGGGTGAGCAGTTCTTC
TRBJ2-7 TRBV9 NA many CASSVEGEGTRDEQYF TGTGCCAGCAGCGTAGAGGGGGAGGGCACCCGGGACGAGCAGTACTTC
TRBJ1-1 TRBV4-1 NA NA CASSQGSGVNTEAFF TGCGCCAGCAGCCAAGGCAGCGGGGTGAACACTGAAGCTTTCTTT
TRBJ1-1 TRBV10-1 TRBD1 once CASSQGAKDTEAFF TGCGCCAGCAGCCAGGGGGCTAAGGACACTGAAGCTTTCTTT
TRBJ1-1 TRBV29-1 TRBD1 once CSVSRTGGVAEAFF TGCAGCGTCTCACGGACAGGGGGTGTAGCTGAAGCTTTCTTT
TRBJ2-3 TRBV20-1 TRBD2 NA CSASRLAGGGDTQYF TGCAGTGCTAGTCGGCTAGCGGGAGGTGGAGATACGCAGTATTTT
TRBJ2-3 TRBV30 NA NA CAWNLAGVADTQYF TGTGCCTGGAACCTGGCAGGGGTTGCAGATACGCAGTATTTT
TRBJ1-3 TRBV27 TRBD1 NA CASSPGTGVRGNTIYF TGTGCCAGCAGCCCCGGGACAGGGGTGCGGGGAAACACCATATATTTT
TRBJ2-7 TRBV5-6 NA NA CASSPRTPYEQYF TGTGCCAGCAGCCCCCGGACACCCTACGAGCAGTACTTC